This T cell receptor (beta chain) was identified during a study of PD-L1 blockade in urothelial cancer. The wider study: In the mid-2010s therapy began: atezolizumab 1,200 mg intravenously every 3 weeks. Chemotherapy regimens numbering 0 to 3 had been given to patients. Once treatment had started, blood was analyzed at 3 weeks (second dose) and again at 6 weeks.

The data were produced by immunoSEQ multiplex PCR, yet TCRdb's version contains in-frame clones alone and is incomplete. Among around 63,000 clones listed, roughly 81% were seen once. Time point reported: pretreatment peripheral blood. The CDR3 has 14 residues. V lost 0 bases to trimming and J lost 5 bases, with 9 bases between them. Germline V gene data show CDR1 as MNHEY and CDR2 as SMNVEV (reference sequence). Source: PBMCs, taken around atezolizumab (anti-PD-L1) treatment. The V and J genes are TRBV27 and TRBJ2-3; D is uncertain. The sequence was collected from a man aged 70 or older with urothelial cancer. CDR3 residues: CASSLSYLRDTQYF. The CDR3 region has the DNA TGTGCCAGCAGTTTATCATACCTGAGAGATACGCAGTATTTT.